This T cell receptor beta chain was obtained from a study of shared clonotypes between healthy human individuals. This CDR3 is 14 amino acids long. The V end lost 11 bases, the J end lost 4 bases, and 20 bases lay between the germline ends. CDR1 MDHEN and CDR2 SYDVKM come from the germline V gene. Measured with immunoSEQ multiplex PCR; TCRdb has only the in-frame clones, and not every one. The repertoire has approximately 1,500,000 clones, 95% to 99% of them found once; the top ten carry roughly 0.45%. The source of this sequence is a man aged 30 to 45 in good health. The sample comprised naive CD4+ T cells sorted from blood. Subset indicated: CD45RA+ positively selected. The rearrangement joins TRBV28 to TRBJ1-1; D remains ambiguous. The CDR3 spells CASWAGSRATEAFF. Here the CDR3 DNA reads TGTGCCTCATGGGCGGGGTCGAGGGCCACTGAAGCTTTCTTT.